Below are 16 T cell receptor beta chains sequenced from a single sample in a study of blood T cell repertoires in COVID-19. Sequencing used immunoSEQ multiplex PCR; TCRdb keeps in-frame clones, though not all of them. The profile shows about 210,000 clones, 88% of them singletons. Sequenced: peripheral blood. The receptors were sampled from a man younger than 35 with active or convalescent COVID-19.

V usage is TRBV29-1 and J usage is TRBJ1-3; D gene ambiguous. The germline gives CDR1 SQVTM, CDR2 ANQGSEA. The V and J ends lost 3 bases and 2 bases respectively, with 2 bases between them. CDR3 size: 11 residues. CDR3 in DNA: TGCAGCGTTGACACTGGAAACACCATATATTTT. Amino acids: CSVDTGNTIYF.

The V and J genes are TRBV2 and TRBJ2-3; the match to TRBD2 covers 10 bases. The junction had 7 bases not matched to a gene; V was cut back by 3 bases and J by 1 base. The CDR3 covers 17 residues. Germline assignment: CDR1 SNHLY and CDR2 FYNNEI. The CDR3 spells CASSEVRTSGRTDTQYF. CDR3 sequence (DNA): TGTGCCAGCAGTGAGGTCAGGACTAGCGGACGCACAGATACGCAGTATTTT.

The rearrangement joins TRBV7-2 to TRBJ1-5; D is perhaps TRBD1 (5 bases). CDR1 is SGHTA, CDR2 FQGNSA, per germline. The CDR3 totals 14 residues. V was pared by 5 bases and J by 3 bases, with 11 bases between. The CDR3 coding sequence is TGTGCCAGCAGCCAAGGGGCGAACAATCAGCCCCAGCATTTT. It is translated as CASSQGANNQPQHF.

The genes are TRBV6-2 or TRBV6-3 and TRBJ2-6; D remains unclear. V dropped 4 bases and J dropped 1 base, with 5 bases sitting between them. The CDR3 contains 14 residues. Germline CDR1 reads MNHEY; CDR2 reads SVGEGT. CDR3 sequence reads: CASSSHSGANVLTF. In DNA form, the CDR3 reads TGTGCCAGCAGTTCCCATTCTGGGGCCAACGTCCTGACTTTC.

The V call is TRBV29-1, the J call TRBJ2-5; TRBD2 aligns across 8 bases. The germline gives CDR1 SQVTM, CDR2 ANQGSEA. V gave up 4 bases and J gave up 2 bases; unmatched junction bases: 9. The CDR3 is made up of 15 amino acids. CDR3 bases: TGCAGCGTTGTTAAAGGAGCGGGAGATCAAGAGACCCAGTACTTC. Protein product: CSVVKGAGDQETQYF.

The CDR3 loop reads CASRPSGRGGELFF. The CDR3 nucleotides are TGTGCCAGCAGACCTAGCGGGAGGGGCGGGGAGCTGTTTTTT. The gene calls are TRBV28 and TRBJ2-2; TRBD2 matches 12 bases. Per the germline V gene, CDR1 is MDHEN and CDR2 is SYDVKM. The CDR3 contains 14 residues. V lost 6 bases, J lost 7 bases, and 3 bases stayed unmatched.

The CDR3 DNA reads TGTGCCAGCAGTTTAAGCGTGCAGGGAATCTATGGCTACACCTTC. Translation gives CASSLSVQGIYGYTF. The J gene is TRBJ1-2, the V gene TRBV27, with D tentatively TRBD1 (5 bases). The V end was cut by 2 bases, the J end by 4 bases, with 14 bases between. CDR3 length equals 15 residues. The germline V gene has CDR1 MNHEY and CDR2 SMNVEV (reference sequence).

The chain joins TRBV28 to TRBJ1-1; a possible D gene is TRBD1 (5 bases). The CDR3 covers 13 residues. Germline-derived CDR1 and CDR2 are MDHEN and SYDVKM. V shed 4 bases and J shed 11 bases, with 17 bases lying between them. The CDR3 is CASSSPATARAFF. CDR3 in DNA: TGTGCCAGCAGTTCCCCCGCGACAGCGCGGGCTTTCTTT.

The rearrangement links TRBV5-4 to TRBJ2-3; 7 nucleotides agree with TRBD1. Trimming cost V 4 bases and J 6 bases; bases outside gene matches: 5. The CDR3 is 13 residues long. The germline gives CDR1 SGHNT, CDR2 YYREEE (reference sequence). The CDR3 DNA follows: TGTGCCAGCAGCAGAGGACAGGCCGATACGCAGTATTTT. Encoded protein: CASSRGQADTQYF.

The rearrangement links TRBV6-5 to TRBJ1-2; TRBD1 matches at 7 bases. Germline assignment: CDR1 MNHEY and CDR2 SVGAGI. V gave up 4 bases and J gave up 5 bases; unmatched junction bases: 13. The length of the CDR3 is 16 residues. The CDR3 DNA sequence: TGTGCCAGCAGTTTCTATCAGACACCACAGGGGTATGGCTACACCTTC. Translation gives CASSFYQTPQGYGYTF.

This clone appeared once. The chain combines TRBV7-2 with TRBJ2-7; TRBD2 matches 11 bases. The V and J ends lost 5 bases and 0 bases, in that order; junction bases with no gene match: 15. Germline V lookup: CDR1 SGHTA, CDR2 FQGNSA. The CDR3 runs to 19 residues. The CDR3 here is CASSTRGGTSGLASYEQYF. The CDR3 coding sequence is TGTGCCAGCAGCACCCGCGGTGGGACTAGCGGCCTAGCCTCCTACGAGCAGTACTTC.

The chain is built from TRBV9 and TRBJ1-5, with 8 positions matching TRBD1. This CDR3 is built from 15 residues. Germline assignment: CDR1 SGDLS and CDR2 YYNGEE. V dropped 2 bases and J dropped 6; count of bases not matched to a gene: 7. The CDR3 loop is CASSVGQASGQPQHF. The CDR3 DNA sequence: TGTGCCAGCAGCGTGGGACAGGCATCAGGTCAGCCCCAGCATTTT.

The gene calls are TRBV27 and TRBJ2-1; TRBD1 aligns across 7 bases. V trimming: 3 bases; J trimming: 13 bases; junction bases outside the gene matches: 15. Germline V gives CDR1 MNHEY, CDR2 SMNVEV (reference sequence). CDR3 length: 15 residues. The CDR3 bases are TGTGCCAGCAGTTTTTTGGGAAACAGGGGAGAGCCACAGTTCTTC. Amino acids: CASSFLGNRGEPQFF.

This chain links TRBV3-1 (or the pseudogene TRBV3-2) with TRBJ2-7; TRBD2 aligns across 9 bases. After removal of 2 bases from V and 3 bases from J, the junction contained 5 bases not matched to a gene. Germline V CDR1 and CDR2: LGHDT, YNNKEL (reference sequence). This CDR3 is built from 15 residues. The chain's CDR3 is CASSQRLAVNYEQYF. The CDR3 DNA reads as TGTGCCAGCAGCCAAAGACTAGCGGTTAACTACGAGCAGTACTTC.

V gene TRBV6-5 combines with J gene TRBJ2-1, with TRBD2 matching over 8 bases. This CDR3 spans 16 amino acids. After removal of 0 bases from V and 7 bases from J, the junction contained 8 bases not matched to a gene. Germline V CDR1 and CDR2: MNHEY, SVGAGI. This CDR3 reads CASSYSIGLAPNEQFF. The CDR3 region has the DNA TGTGCCAGCAGTTACTCGATAGGACTAGCCCCGAATGAGCAGTTCTTC.

The rearrangement joins TRBV7-9 to TRBJ1-1; D unresolved. Between the trimmed V and J ends, which lost 6 bases and 5 bases, there was a span of 7 bases. Germline V gene lookup returns CDR1 SEHNR and CDR2 FQNEAQ (reference sequence). CDR3 size: 11 residues. The CDR3 DNA is TGTGCCAGCAGTTTACCGACTGAAGCTTTCTTT. Its protein product is CASSLPTEAFF. The entire variable domain, with the rest obtained from reference TRBV7-9 and TRBJ1-1, is as follows: DTGVSQNPRHKITKRGQNVTFRCDPISEHNRLYWYRQTLGQGPEFLTYFQNEAQLEKSRLLSDRFSAERPKGSFSTLEIQRTEQGDSAMYLCASSLPTEAFFGQGTRLTVV.